This passage covers 19 T cell receptor beta chains from one sample sequenced in a study of cytomegalovirus exposure and HLA in healthy donors (dated by TCRdb to the late 2010s). The library was made by the immunoSEQ multiplex PCR assay. For the multiplex PCR, a mixture combining 60 forward primers for TCR Vbeta segments and 13 reverse primers for TCR Jbeta segments was used. Entries here come from immuneACCESS through TCRdb and include only in-frame sequences with V and J called. Some clones fail to appear in such tables; in the studies checked, an unresolved V gene covers under half of the shortfall, and the cause of the remainder is unknown. The sample includes about 160,000 clones, with over 60% observed a single time. Under 2% of the sample is taken by the ten largest. The sample consisted of PBMCs. The receptors originated from a woman between 18 and 30 years old in good health and CMV-seronegative.

This chain uses TRBV15 with TRBJ1-1; D possibly corresponds to TRBD1 (5 bases). Germline assignment: CDR1 LNHNV and CDR2 YYDKDF (reference sequence). This CDR3 contains 14 residues. Between the trimmed V and J ends, which lost 6 bases and 1 base, there was a span of 12 bases. CDR3 residues: CATRSTGSNTEAFF. The CDR3 DNA is TGTGCCACCAGATCCACAGGTTCGAACACTGAAGCTTTCTTT.

This CDR3 is CASSLGGLAGGETQYF. The CDR3 DNA follows: TGCGCCAGCAGCTTGGGGGGACTAGCGGGAGGCGAGACCCAGTACTTC. The chain uses TRBV5-1 and TRBJ2-5; 15 bases fit TRBD2. The CDR3 has 16 residues. With V trimmed by 0 bases and J by 5 bases, 2 bases remained unmatched. The germline V gene has CDR1 SGHRS and CDR2 YFSETQ.

This chain uses TRBV5-4 with TRBJ2-7; 7 positions match TRBD1. The V gene end was trimmed by 0 bases and the J gene end by 0 bases; junction bases not matched to a gene: 0. Germline V gives CDR1 SGHNT, CDR2 YYREEE (reference sequence). The CDR3 sequence is 14 residues long. The CDR3 sequence is CASSLGDSSYEQYV. CDR3 DNA sequence: TGTGCCAGCAGCTTGGGGGACAGCTCCTACGAGCAGTACGTC.

This rearrangement joins TRBV9 to TRBJ1-2; TRBD1 aligns across 8 bases. CDR1 and CDR2 (germline): SGDLS, YYNGEE. J lost 6 bases, V lost 0 bases, and 7 bases had no gene match. This CDR3 comprises 15 residues. DNA for the CDR3: TGTGCCAGCAGCGTAGGTTCAGGGGGCTCGAATGGCTACACCTTC. Translating it yields CASSVGSGGSNGYTF.

The chain joins TRBV15 to TRBJ2-7; 8 positions match TRBD2. This CDR3 is 14 amino acids long. With V trimmed by 0 bases and J by 5 bases, 3 bases remained unmatched. In germline, CDR1 is LNHNV, CDR2 YYDKDF (reference sequence). The CDR3 sequence: CATSREAGGNEQYF. In DNA form, the CDR3 reads TGTGCCACCAGCAGAGAGGCGGGGGGTAACGAGCAGTACTTC.

The gene calls are TRBV7-8 and TRBJ2-7; 8 bases map to TRBD1. Trimming took 5 bases from V and 3 from J; bases not matched to a gene: 9. CDR1 and CDR2 from the germline V gene are SGHVS and FQNEAQ. The CDR3 totals 15 residues. The chain's CDR3 is CASSPRTGPYYEQYV. CDR3 DNA sequence: TGTGCCAGCAGCCCCAGGACAGGGCCCTACTACGAGCAGTACGTC.

The V gene is TRBV5-1, the J gene TRBJ2-3; 11 positions agree with TRBD2. Germline V gene lookup returns CDR1 SGHRS and CDR2 YFSETQ. The CDR3 runs to 14 residues. Germline trimming cut 4 bases from V and 6 bases from J; bases unmatched to any gene: 4. CDR3 protein: CASSPGLAEDTQYF. CDR3 bases: TGCGCCAGCAGCCCGGGACTAGCGGAGGATACGCAGTATTTT.

The chain uses TRBV6-6 and TRBJ2-1, with 9 bases aligning to TRBD2. This CDR3 is built from 16 residues. Germline V gene lookup returns CDR1 MNHNY and CDR2 SVGAGI (reference sequence). The junction had 4 bases not matched to a gene; V was cut back by 1 base and J by 3 bases. DNA of the CDR3: TGTGCCAGCAGTTACTTTTTAGCGGGGGTCTACAATGAGCAGTTCTTC. It translates to CASSYFLAGVYNEQFF.

This clone turned up a few times. The rearrangement links TRBV27 to TRBJ2-1; weak D call: TRBD1 (8 bases). This CDR3 has 14 residues. The V gene's germline CDR1 is MNHEY and CDR2 SMNVEV (reference sequence). The V end was cut by 6 bases, the J end by 9 bases, with 18 bases between. The DNA for the CDR3 is TGTGCCAGCAGGGACAGGGAGGGAGGAGGTGAGCAGTTCTTC. Protein: CASRDREGGGEQFF.

The chain couples TRBV29-1 to TRBJ2-6; D unresolved. The CDR3 is 14 residues long. Germline-derived CDR1 and CDR2 are SQVTM and ANQGSEA. The ends were cut back, 5 bases at V and 2 bases at J, with 10 bases in the middle. The chain's CDR3 is CSVSINAGANVLTF. The CDR3 nucleotides are TGCAGCGTTTCTATTAATGCTGGGGCCAACGTCCTGACTTTC. Full variable domain (missing parts from reference TRBV29-1 and TRBJ2-6): SAVISQKPSRDICQRGTSLTIQCQVDSQVTMMFWYRQQPGQSLTLIATANQGSEATYESGFVIDKFPISRPNLTFSTLTVSNMSPEDSSIYLCSVSINAGANVLTFGAGSRLTVL.

The DNA of the CDR3 is TGTGCCAGCAGCTTACTAAACTATGGCTACACCTTC. It encodes CASSLLNYGYTF. This chain connects TRBV7-2 to TRBJ1-2; no clear D. This CDR3 contains 12 residues. V was cut by 2 bases and J by 2 bases, with 3 bases left in between. Germline V gives CDR1 SGHTA, CDR2 FQGNSA.

This chain links TRBV9 with TRBJ2-7; maybe TRBD2 (7 bases). Per germline, CDR1 SGDLS and CDR2 YYNGEE. CDR3 size: 14 residues. V lost 3 bases and J 6 bases, leaving 16 bases between the germline ends. CDR3 in amino acids: CASSAGGVRGEQYF. The CDR3 DNA is TGTGCCAGCAGCGCTGGGGGGGTCAGGGGCGAGCAGTACTTC.

This chain joins TRBV5-6 and TRBJ1-4; TRBD1 aligns across 7 bases. CDR3 size: 14 residues. Trimming took 2 bases from V and 6 from J; bases not matched to a gene: 4. Germline CDR1 is SGHDT and CDR2 is YYEEEE. The DNA of the CDR3 is TGTGCCAGCAGCTTTGCAGGGGGATATGAAAAACTGTTTTTT. Amino acid sequence: CASSFAGGYEKLFF.

The chain is built from TRBV2 and TRBJ1-5, with unresolved D. V was clipped by 4 bases and J by 1 base, with 11 bases between them. The CDR3 totals 15 residues. Per germline, CDR1 SNHLY and CDR2 FYNNEI. Here the CDR3 DNA reads TGTGCCAGCAGTGGCCGGGAGATGAGCAATCAGCCCCAGCATTTT. As protein: CASSGREMSNQPQHF.

This clone was observed once. The chain is built from TRBV7-2 and TRBJ2-1; D ambiguous. The CDR3 has 13 amino acids. The V end was cut by 1 base, the J end by 5 bases, with 6 bases between. Germline V gives CDR1 SGHTA, CDR2 FQGNSA. The CDR3 DNA follows: TGTGCCAGCAGCTTAGGAAGAGACAATGAGCAGTTCTTC. Its translation: CASSLGRDNEQFF.

This clone is a singleton in its sample. The chain combines TRBV4-3 with TRBJ2-1; perhaps TRBD1 as D (6 bases). This CDR3 comprises 14 residues. V lost 1 base to trimming and J lost 3 bases, with 7 bases between them. The germline V gene has CDR1 LGHNA and CDR2 YSLEER. The CDR3 region has the DNA TGCGCCAGCAGCCAAGTAGGGGGCTACAATGAGCAGTTCTTC. Protein product: CASSQVGGYNEQFF.

This clone was detected a few times. V gene TRBV9 combines with J gene TRBJ1-2, with 8 bases matching TRBD1. This CDR3 region has 13 residues. CDR1 is SGDLS, CDR2 YYNGEE, per germline. J was trimmed by 7 bases and V by 1 base; bases with no gene match: 3. The CDR3 protein is CASSVNTGGGYTF. The DNA of the CDR3 is TGTGCCAGCAGCGTAAATACAGGGGGTGGCTACACCTTC.

Only a few counts were recorded for this clone. This chain uses TRBV7-8 with TRBJ2-1; TRBD1 matches at 9 bases. Per germline, CDR1 SGHVS and CDR2 FQNEAQ. The CDR3 length is 14 residues. The V and J ends lost 6 bases and 8 bases, in that order; junction bases with no gene match: 8. CDR3 protein: CASRHRDRVYEQFF. The CDR3 coding sequence is TGTGCCAGCAGACACCGGGACAGGGTCTATGAGCAGTTCTTC.

V gene TRBV28 combines with J gene TRBJ1-1; D unclear. The V end was cut by 2 bases, the J end by 4 bases, with 11 bases between. The germline CDR1 and CDR2 sequences are MDHEN and SYDVKM. This CDR3 is built from 14 residues. The DNA of the CDR3 is TGTGCCAGCAGTTTAGGCAGGCGGGGCACTGAAGCTTTCTTT. Protein: CASSLGRRGTEAFF.